This T cell receptor (beta chain) was profiled in a study of control samples from healthy donors and cancer patients. Profiling relied on immunoSEQ multiplex PCR, and the TCRdb table lists in-frame clones only, not all of them. The sample consists of roughly 130,000 clones, approximately 89% of them appearing once. The CDR3 runs 16 residues. V lost 1 base, J lost 2 bases, and 12 bases lay in between. Looked up from germline, CDR1 is SGHDN and CDR2 is FVKESK. The sequence came from a man aged 18 to 30 in good health. The specimen sequenced was blood. The chain has TRBV14 and TRBJ1-3; D unclear. The CDR3 is CASSQVGSSPGNTIYF. The CDR3 DNA reads TGTGCCAGCAGCCAAGTGGGGAGCTCCCCTGGAAACACCATATATTTT.